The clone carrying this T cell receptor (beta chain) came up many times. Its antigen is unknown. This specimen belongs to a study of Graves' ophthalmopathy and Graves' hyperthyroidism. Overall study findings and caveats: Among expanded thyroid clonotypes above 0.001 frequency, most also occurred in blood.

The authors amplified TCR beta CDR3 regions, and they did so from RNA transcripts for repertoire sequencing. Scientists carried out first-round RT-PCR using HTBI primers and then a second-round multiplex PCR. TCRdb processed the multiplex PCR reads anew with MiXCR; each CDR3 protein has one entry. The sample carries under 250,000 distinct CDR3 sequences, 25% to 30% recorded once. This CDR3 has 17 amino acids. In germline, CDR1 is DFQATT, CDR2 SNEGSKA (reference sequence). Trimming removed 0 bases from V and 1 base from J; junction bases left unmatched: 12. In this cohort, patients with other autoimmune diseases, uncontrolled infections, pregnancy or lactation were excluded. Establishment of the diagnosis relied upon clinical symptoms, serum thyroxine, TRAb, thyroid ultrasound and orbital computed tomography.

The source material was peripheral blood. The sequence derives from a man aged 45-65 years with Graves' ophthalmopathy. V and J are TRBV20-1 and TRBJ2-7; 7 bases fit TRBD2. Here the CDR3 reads CSARDPNRSGMSYEQYF. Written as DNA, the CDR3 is TGCAGTGCTAGAGACCCCAACAGGAGCGGGATGTCCTACGAGCAGTACTTC.